This T cell receptor (beta chain) was profiled in a study of blood T cell repertoires in COVID-19. Only in-frame clones appear in the TCRdb table, and some are missing; sequencing was by immunoSEQ multiplex PCR. Altogether 75,000 to 80,000 clones are present, more than 75% being singletons, with the ten largest covering 11%. Germline V gives CDR1 SGHRS, CDR2 YFSETQ. Trimming left V 3 bases short and J 4 bases short, with 14 bases between. This CDR3 has 14 amino acids. Specimen: peripheral blood. The clonotype was recovered from a man in his 60s with COVID-19, enrolled during active disease. The chain links TRBV5-1 to TRBJ2-7, with D unclear. In DNA form, the CDR3 reads TGCGCCAGCAGCTGGGCTGACGCTACTTACGAGCAGTACTTC. This codes for CASSWADATYEQYF. The variable domain in full, completed from reference TRBV5-1 and TRBJ2-7, reads KAGVTQTPRYLIKTRGQQVTLSCSPISGHRSVSWYQQTPGQGLQFLFEYFSETQRNKGNFPGRFSGRQFSNSRSEMNVSTLELGDSALYLCASSWADATYEQYFGPGTRLTVT.